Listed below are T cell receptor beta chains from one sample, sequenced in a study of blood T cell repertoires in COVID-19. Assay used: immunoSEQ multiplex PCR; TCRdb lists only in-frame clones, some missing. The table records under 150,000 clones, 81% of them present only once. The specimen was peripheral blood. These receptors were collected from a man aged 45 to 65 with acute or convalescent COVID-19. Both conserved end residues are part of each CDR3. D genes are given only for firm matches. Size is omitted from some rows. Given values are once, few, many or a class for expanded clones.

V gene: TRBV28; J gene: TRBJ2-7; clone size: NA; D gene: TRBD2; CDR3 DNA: TGTGCCGCCTCTAGCGGGCGCTACGAGCAGTACTTC; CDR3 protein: CAASSGRYEQYF
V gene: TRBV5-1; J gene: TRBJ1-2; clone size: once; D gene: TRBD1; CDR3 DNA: TGCGCCAGCAGCTTAGGACAGGGGATGCACTATGGCTACACCTTC; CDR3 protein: CASSLGQGMHYGYTF
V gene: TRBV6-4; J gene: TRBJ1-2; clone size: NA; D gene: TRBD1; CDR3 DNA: TGTGCCAGCAGCACCGGGACAGGGGGTTGGAGCTACACCTTC; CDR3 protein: CASSTGTGGWSYTF
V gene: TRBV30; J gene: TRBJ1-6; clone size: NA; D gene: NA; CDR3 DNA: TGTGCCGCAACCCGTTTGAGCTCCTATAATTCACCCCTCCACTTT; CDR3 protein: CAATRLSSYNSPLHF
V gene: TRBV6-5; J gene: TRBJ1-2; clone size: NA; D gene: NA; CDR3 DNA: TGTGCCAGCAGTTATATCGTTGACTATGGCTACACCTTC; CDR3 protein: CASSYIVDYGYTF
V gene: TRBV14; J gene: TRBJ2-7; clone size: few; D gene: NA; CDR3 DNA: TGTGCCAGCAGCGCTTCGGCGGGGTTTAGCTCCTACGAGCAGTACTTC; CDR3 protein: CASSASAGFSSYEQYF
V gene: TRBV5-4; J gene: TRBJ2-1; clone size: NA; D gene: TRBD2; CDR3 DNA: TGTGCCAGCAGCTTGCCACTAGCGGGGGCGGACATGGTCTTC; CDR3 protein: CASSLPLAGADMVF
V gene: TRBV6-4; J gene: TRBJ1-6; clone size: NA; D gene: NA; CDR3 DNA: TGTGCCAGCAGTGCTACAGGGTCTAATTCACCCCTCCACTTT; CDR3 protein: CASSATGSNSPLHF
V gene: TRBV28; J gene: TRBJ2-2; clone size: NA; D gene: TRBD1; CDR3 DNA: TGTGCCAGTTCAGGGGGCGGGGTCTCGAACACCGGGGAGCTGTTTTTT; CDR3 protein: CASSGGGVSNTGELFF
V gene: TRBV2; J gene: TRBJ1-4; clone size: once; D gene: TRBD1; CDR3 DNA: TGTGCCAGCAGTGAAACAGGGGGGACGGGGAGGTATGAAAAACTGTTTTTT; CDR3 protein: CASSETGGTGRYEKLFF
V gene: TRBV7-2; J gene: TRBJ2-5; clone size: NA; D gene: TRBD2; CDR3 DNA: TGTGCCAGCAGCTTCGGGGCTAGCGGGGGAGAGACCCAGTACTTC; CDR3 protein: CASSFGASGGETQYF
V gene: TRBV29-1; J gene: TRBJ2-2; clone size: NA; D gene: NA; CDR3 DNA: TGCAGCGTAAGGACTGGGAACACCGGGGAGCTGTTTTTT; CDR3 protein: CSVRTGNTGELFF
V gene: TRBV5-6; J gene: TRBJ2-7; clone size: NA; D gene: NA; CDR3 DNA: TGTGCCAGCAGCACCGGGACCTACGAGCAGTACTTC; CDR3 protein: CASSTGTYEQYF
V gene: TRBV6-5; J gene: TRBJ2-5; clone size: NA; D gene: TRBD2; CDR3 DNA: TGTGCCAGCAGTTCGTTAGCGGGGGACCAAGAGACCCAGTACTTC; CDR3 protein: CASSSLAGDQETQYF
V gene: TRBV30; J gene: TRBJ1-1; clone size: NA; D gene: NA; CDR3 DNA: TGTGCCTGGAAAGAACAGCACACTGAAGCTTTCTTT; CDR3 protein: CAWKEQHTEAFF
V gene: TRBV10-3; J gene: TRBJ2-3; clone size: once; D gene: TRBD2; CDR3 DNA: TGTGCCACCGGGCAGACTAGCGGTTTAGCAGATACGCAGTATTTT; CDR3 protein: CATGQTSGLADTQYF
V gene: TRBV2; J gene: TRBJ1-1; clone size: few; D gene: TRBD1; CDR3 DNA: TGTGCCGGGACAGGGCCCGAAGCTTTCTTT; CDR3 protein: CAGTGPEAFF
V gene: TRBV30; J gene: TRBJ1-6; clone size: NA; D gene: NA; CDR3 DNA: TGTGCCTGGAGAGGTGGAGAGGCTTATACCTATAATTCACCCCTCCACTTT; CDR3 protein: CAWRGGEAYTYNSPLHF
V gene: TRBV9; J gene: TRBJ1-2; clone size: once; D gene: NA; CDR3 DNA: TGTGCCAGCAGGGCGGGCCCCTATGGCTACACCTTC; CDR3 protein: CASRAGPYGYTF
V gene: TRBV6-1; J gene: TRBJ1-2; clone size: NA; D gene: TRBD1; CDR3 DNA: TGTGCCAGCAGCCGGACAGGGTCTAACTATGGCTACACCTTC; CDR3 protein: CASSRTGSNYGYTF
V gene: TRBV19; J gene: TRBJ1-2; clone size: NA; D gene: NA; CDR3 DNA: TGTGCCAGTAGTATTCTCTCTGCGCAGGGTTACAGTGGCTACACCTTC; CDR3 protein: CASSILSAQGYSGYTF
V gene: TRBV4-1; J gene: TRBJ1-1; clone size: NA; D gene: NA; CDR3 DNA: TGCGCCAGCAGCCAAGCCCACGGGAACACTGAAGCTTTCTTT; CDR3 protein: CASSQAHGNTEAFF
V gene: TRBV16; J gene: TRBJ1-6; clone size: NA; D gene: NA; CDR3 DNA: TGTGCCAGCAGCCAAGCCGCGGGGGGCAATTCACCCCTCCACTTT; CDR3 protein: CASSQAAGGNSPLHF
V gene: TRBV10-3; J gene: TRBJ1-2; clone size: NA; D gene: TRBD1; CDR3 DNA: TGTGCCATCAGTGGGACAGGGGTTAAGAACAGCTATGGCTACACCTTC; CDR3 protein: CAISGTGVKNSYGYTF
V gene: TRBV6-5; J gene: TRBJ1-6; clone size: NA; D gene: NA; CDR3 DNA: TGTGCCAGCAGTTACTCGAGTTCACCCCTCCACTTT; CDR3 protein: CASSYSSSPLHF
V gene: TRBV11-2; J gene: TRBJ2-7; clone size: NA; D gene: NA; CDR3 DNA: TGTGCCAGCAGCTTAGTATCAGAGGGTTTCTACGAGCAGTACTTC; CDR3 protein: CASSLVSEGFYEQYF